The clone carrying this T cell receptor (beta chain) was found many times. Its specificity is not known. This entry is derived from a study of CD8 T cells in ankylosing spondylitis. Notes on the study in general: About 8 highly homologous variants made up a TCR beta motif that seemed to typify ankylosing spondylitis blood. Matched synovial fluid from ankylosing spondylitis patients was reported to be enriched for disease-linked clones.

With molecular barcodes, quantitative 5'-RACE was used to make the TCR beta libraries. MiXCR, applied by TCRdb to the 5' RACE reads, yields one record per CDR3 protein. Among hundreds of thousands of distinct CDR3 sequences listed, roughly an eighth were seen once. Germline lookup yields CDR1 SGHTA and CDR2 FQGNSA. The CDR3 covers 14 residues. The ends were cut back, 3 bases at V and 6 bases at J, with 12 bases in the middle. The rearrangement joins TRBV7-2 to TRBJ2-1, with D perhaps matching TRBD1 or TRBD2 (6 bases each). The material sequenced was blood, either unsorted or a sorted T cell fraction (not recorded which). This clonotype was obtained from a male donor with ankylosing spondylitis. Here the CDR3 reads CASSFQWGANEQFF. The CDR3 DNA reads as TGTGCCAGCAGCTTTCAATGGGGGGCCAATGAGCAGTTCTTC.